The subject of this entry is one TCR beta chain. As yet, its antigen is unknown. The record originates from a study of T cell repertoires in cytomegalovirus infection. Study information: It was recently identified HLA-C-restricted and well-studied HLA-B-restricted CMV epitopes that the study used. Study-level points and caveats: Ex vivo responses were dominated by HLA-C-restricted CMV-specific TCR beta clonotypes.

Using its own MiXCR run on the reads, TCRdb lists one record per CDR3 protein. The sample has roughly 310,000 distinct CDR3 sequences; 25% to 35% are singletons. Germline lookup yields CDR1 SGDLS and CDR2 YYNGEE. Trimming stripped 5 bases from V and 5 bases from J, with 13 bases between. The CDR3 length is 14 residues. This chain uses TRBV9 with TRBJ1-4; D unresolved. The clonotype was recovered from a human donor in good health (CMV status not recorded). Some clones in this sample may be carry-over from other donors' samples. The starting material was cultured PBMCs, obtained from culture after CMV antigen stimulation. The CDR3 DNA follows: TGTGCCAGCAGTTTGGACTCGAACAATGAAAAACTGTTTTTT. Protein: CASSLDSNNEKLFF. Full variable domain (outside the CDR3, taken from reference TRBV9 and TRBJ1-4): DSGVTQTPKHLITATGQRVTLRCSPRSGDLSVYWYQQSLDQGLQFLIQYYNGEERAKGNILERFSAQQFPDLHSELNLSSLELGDSALYFCASSLDSNNEKLFFGSGTQLSVL.